This T cell receptor (beta chain) is from a study of blood T cell repertoires in COVID-19 (dated by TCRdb to about 2020). Regarding the complete study: The collaborator samples originated in the United States, Italy and Spain and spanned the acute and convalescent phases of COVID-19. The material from the prospective study consisted of cDNA or gDNA derived from T cells, B-cell-depleted T cells, or PBMCs. Subjects who had been exposed to COVID-19, were actively infected with it, or had recovered from it provided the deeply sampled blood TCRbeta repertoires that made up the dataset. A freely available public database, intended as a resource for researchers studying the immune response to SARS-CoV-2, is where the repertoires were released. The samples were drawn from two sources: the first 160 participants of the ongoing ImmuneRACE study, and fewer than 1,500 subjects contributed by 6 global collaborators. The sample metadata nearly always contained a de-identified subject ID, COVID-19 status, age in years and sex. Where available, HLA class I and class II types were taken from metadata supplied by the sample provider and were not determined by assay-based typing.

The collaborating institutions used their own protocols to collect whole blood in K2EDTA tubes. For TCRbeta analysis, collaborators shipped samples as frozen whole blood, isolated PBMCs, or DNA extracted from either of those sample types. For this clone: What this receptor recognizes is not known. The record has no base qualities; no much larger clone is one base away.

Including cysteine and phenylalanine, the CDR3 has 15 amino acids. CDR3 DNA is the only sequence kept; it has 45 bases, read in frame from the first base. V is clipped by 4 bases and J by 0 bases, and the sequence between their germline boundaries is 9 bases long. For CDR1 and CDR2, the germline V gene lists KGHSH and LQKENI. Paper-wide results and their limitations: The quantity of clinical and demographic metadata differed by source and by participant and was supplied without curation.

TCRbeta CDR3 regions were amplified from genomic DNA by means of the immunoSEQ Assay, a bias-controlled multiplex PCR. Processing in the source paper ran as follows. Nucleated cell counts per sample were estimated from amplification of reference gene primers within the assay. To quantify the absolute abundance of each unique TCRbeta CDR3 rearrangement, sequence reads were collapsed and filtered. For each sample, productive Simpson clonality was calculated as the square root of Simpson's diversity index across productive rearrangements. TCRdb re-hosts the immuneACCESS table, in-frame sequences only. Its copies lack some clones; in the studies checked, an unresolved V gene accounts for under half of them, and the cause for the rest is not known. Clone size and the V and J calls come from that table; the DNA yielded D and trimming. The sample profile shows approximately 120,000 clones; 79% of them were found once. Of the sample, about 40% falls within the top ten clones.

This clonotype was sampled from a man aged 35 to 55 with active or convalescent COVID-19. The chain is encoded by TRBV18 joined to TRBJ1-4; the D gene assignment is ambiguous. Sequenced input: peripheral blood. The nucleotide sequence is given as TGTGCCAGCTCACATATCGGTGCAACTAATGAAAAACTGTTTTTT. This sequence encodes CASSHIGATNEKLFF.